This T cell receptor (beta chain) was recovered during a study of monozygotic twins with inflammatory bowel disease. Overall study results and limits: Discordant twins had repertoire similarity that did not differ from that of concordant twins, possibly from limited power. Varied immunosuppressive treatments among patients may have increased repertoire variability.

Germline lookup yields CDR1 SGHRS and CDR2 YFSETQ. The CDR3 consists of 14 residues. Each TCR library consumed around 3,600 ng of total RNA. TCRdb reanalyzed the 5' RACE reads and collapses them to one entry per CDR3 protein, without DNA. Recorded for this sample: 200,000 to 250,000 distinct CDR3 sequences. With no T cell sorting beforehand, total RNA was isolated from whole blood. Regarding this clonotype: Antigen: not known.

This chain connects TRBV5-1 to TRBJ2-3. This sequence originates from a human donor with ulcerative colitis or Crohn's disease, or a healthy co-twin of an affected twin (not recorded which). The specimen was blood. CDR3: CASRQTTSTDTQYF.